These 21 T cell receptor beta chains were sequenced from one sample in a study of neurological immune-mediated disorders. Using its own MiXCR run on the 5' RACE reads, TCRdb lists one record per CDR3 protein. This table holds about 66,000 distinct CDR3 sequences, roughly 4.8% found once. The sequencing input was PBMCs. Receptors originate from a woman aged 65 to 85 with multiple sclerosis.

This clonotype was observed at least ten times. The V and J genes are TRBV20-1 and TRBJ2-7, with D perhaps matching TRBD1 (6 bases). With 3 bases removed from V and 6 bases from J, the gap between germline ends came to 12 bases. This CDR3 comprises 12 residues. The germline gives CDR1 DFQATT, CDR2 SNEGSKA (reference sequence). The CDR3 protein is CSARETGREQYF. The CDR3 DNA reads TGCAGTGCTAGGGAAACAGGGCGCGAGCAGTACTTC.

This clonotype was seen more than once but under ten times. The chain combines TRBV28 with TRBJ1-2; 7 nucleotides match TRBD1. The CDR3 length is 13 residues. The germline V gene encodes CDR1 MDHEN and CDR2 SYDVKM. The ends lost 7 bases at V and 2 bases at J; junction bases unmatched: 4. The CDR3 nucleotides are TGTGCCAGCAATGCAGGGGGAAACTATGGCTACACCTTC. It specifies CASNAGGNYGYTF.

This clonotype was detected many times. J is TRBJ2-3 and V is TRBV20-1; D gene unclear. The CDR3 loop spans 12 amino acids. V gave up 3 bases and J gave up 4 bases, with 8 bases separating them. CDR1 and CDR2 from the germline V gene are DFQATT and SNEGSKA (reference sequence). The CDR3 DNA is TGCAGTGCTAGGATGGCGGCAGATACGCAGTATTTT. Translation gives CSARMAADTQYF.

This clonotype was seen at least ten times. The chain recombines TRBV3-1 with TRBJ1-1; D unresolved. The V gene lost 3 bases and the J gene lost 1 base, with 9 bases spanning the gap. CDR1 LGHDT and CDR2 YNNKEL come from the germline V gene (reference sequence). The CDR3 is 14 residues long. In DNA form, the CDR3 reads TGTGCCAGCAGCCATCGGTCGCCGAACACTGAAGCTTTCTTT. The encoded protein is CASSHRSPNTEAFF.

This clonotype was seen repeatedly, ten times or more. V and J are TRBV12-3 or TRBV12-4 and TRBJ2-3; 7 bases agree with TRBD2. The junction had 3 bases not matched to a gene; V was cut back by 2 bases and J by 4 bases. The CDR3 runs 14 residues. The CDR3 sequence: CASSLRAGPDTQYF. CDR3 sequence (DNA): TGTGCCAGCAGTTTACGAGCGGGACCAGATACGCAGTATTTT.

This clonotype was counted at least ten times. The J gene is TRBJ2-6, the V gene TRBV20-1; the D gene is possibly TRBD2 (5 bases). The CDR3 consists of 17 residues. V was shortened by 1 base and J by 3 bases, with 16 bases between the two germline ends. Germline V gene sequence: CDR1 DFQATT, CDR2 SNEGSKA (reference sequence). The CDR3 DNA reads TGCAGTGCTAGAGTGCCTAGCTCTCGGGTTGGGGCCAACGTCCTGACTTTC. Encoded protein: CSARVPSSRVGANVLTF.

Ten or more counts support this clonotype. The chain employs TRBV4-2 and TRBJ1-4; a weak D match, TRBD1 (5 bases). From germline, CDR1 is LGHNA and CDR2 YNFKEQ. The V and J ends lost 4 bases and 9 bases respectively, with 18 bases between them. The CDR3 length is 15 residues. The CDR3 region has the DNA TGTGCCAGCAGCCGCGCAATTGGGACGGAGAAAAAACTGTTTTTT. This encodes CASSRAIGTEKKLFF.

This clonotype was seen ten or more times. V is TRBV5-1 and J is TRBJ2-7, with 10 positions matching TRBD1. Losses at the gene ends were 4 bases for V and 5 bases for J; bases not matched to a gene: 9. CDR1 and CDR2 from the germline V gene are SGHRS and YFSETQ. The CDR3 totals 15 residues. CDR3 DNA sequence: TGCGCCAGCAGCCCCCCGGGACAGGGGACCCACGAGCAGTACTTC. Translated, it gives CASSPPGQGTHEQYF.

The V gene is TRBV27, the J gene TRBJ2-7; TRBD2 matches at 11 bases. CDR1 and CDR2 (germline): MNHEY, SMNVEV (reference sequence). The J segment lost 3 bases and the V segment lost 3 bases, leaving 4 bases of the junction unmatched. This CDR3 contains 15 residues. This CDR3 reads CASSFGLAGGYEQYF. DNA of the CDR3: TGTGCCAGCAGTTTCGGTCTAGCGGGAGGCTACGAGCAGTACTTC.

The sample holds many counts of this clonotype. V usage is TRBV13 and J usage is TRBJ2-1; D unclear. The germline V gene has CDR1 PRHDT and CDR2 FYEKMQ (reference sequence). V dropped 1 base and J dropped 6 bases, with 4 bases sitting between them. This CDR3 comprises 12 residues. For the CDR3, the DNA is TGTGCCAGCAGCTTAGATCCCAATGAGCAGTTCTTC. It translates to CASSLDPNEQFF. Full variable domain (outside the CDR3, taken from reference TRBV13 and TRBJ2-1): AAGVIQSPRHLIKEKRETATLKCYPIPRHDTVYWYQQGPGQDPQFLISFYEKMQSDKGSIPDRFSAQQFSDYHSELNMSSLELGDSALYFCASSLDPNEQFFGPGTRLTVL.

This clonotype was seen many times. The genes are TRBV20-1 and TRBJ2-3; unclear D gene. CDR1 DFQATT and CDR2 SNEGSKA come from the germline V gene (reference sequence). The CDR3 totals 12 residues. Trimming took off 6 bases at V and 0 bases at J, with 7 bases between the two ends. The CDR3 DNA reads as TGCAGTGCAGGCAAAAGCACAGATACGCAGTATTTT. Amino acids: CSAGKSTDTQYF.

This clonotype came up many times. The V and J genes are TRBV7-2 and TRBJ2-3; possibly TRBD1 for D (6 bases). The CDR3 runs 14 residues. CDR1 SGHTA and CDR2 FQGNSA come from the germline V gene. V gave up 4 bases and J gave up 2 bases, with 10 bases separating them. CDR3 coding DNA: TGTGCCAGCAGCTCGGACAGATTCACAGATACGCAGTATTTT. Protein product: CASSSDRFTDTQYF.

This clonotype was detected only a few times. The chain couples TRBV5-1 to TRBJ2-7, with TRBD1 as a possible D gene (5 bases). CDR3 length equals 14 residues. CDR1 and CDR2 (germline): SGHRS, YFSETQ. The V gene lost 4 bases and the J gene lost 2 bases, with 13 bases spanning the gap. CDR3 nucleotides: TGCGCCAGCAGCCCATGGACGGACACCTACGAGCAGTACTTC. Its translation: CASSPWTDTYEQYF.

This clonotype came up a few times. V is TRBV6-5 and J is TRBJ2-7, with a possible D match to TRBD2 (7 bases). CDR3 size: 14 residues. Trimming left V 2 bases short and J 2 bases short, with 10 bases between. CDR1 is MNHEY, CDR2 SVGAGI, per germline. CDR3 residues: CASSYGGAAYEQYF. CDR3 nucleotide sequence: TGTGCCAGCAGTTACGGGGGGGCGGCCTACGAGCAGTACTTC.

The chain couples TRBV5-1 to TRBJ2-7, with D unresolved. CDR1 and CDR2 from the germline V gene are SGHRS and YFSETQ. The V and J ends lost 0 bases and 3 bases respectively, with 10 bases between them. The CDR3 spans 14 residues. The CDR3, as DNA: TGCGCCAGCAGCTTGGGACACAGCAACTACGAGCAGTACTTC. Translation: CASSLGHSNYEQYF.

This clonotype was picked up many times. J is TRBJ2-7 and V is TRBV5-5; D call uncertain. There are 13 residues in the CDR3. Trimming removed 4 bases at V and 3 bases at J, with 11 bases between. CDR1 SGHKS and CDR2 YYEKEE come from the germline V gene (reference sequence). The CDR3: CASSTRTDYEQYF. The CDR3 DNA is TGTGCCAGCAGCACACGGACGGACTACGAGCAGTACTTC.

This clonotype has at least ten counts. The chain uses TRBV11-2 and TRBJ1-5, with D uncertain. This CDR3 spans 15 amino acids. Trimming shortened V by 1 base and J by 3 bases, and 10 bases separated the two germline ends. Germline lookup yields CDR1 SGHAT and CDR2 FQNNGV. CDR3 coding DNA: TGTGCCAGCAGCTTAGTAGGAGCACCCAATCAGCCCCAGCATTTT. Translation gives CASSLVGAPNQPQHF.

This clonotype was detected many times. V and J are TRBV5-1 and TRBJ2-1, with D perhaps TRBD1 or TRBD2 (5 bases each). V dropped 4 bases and J dropped 6 bases, with 11 bases sitting between them. CDR1 is SGHRS, CDR2 YFSETQ, per germline. CDR3 length equals 13 residues. The DNA for the CDR3 is TGCGCCAGCAGCCGGGACCGCCCCAATGAGCAGTTCTTC. Its protein is CASSRDRPNEQFF.

This clonotype occurred many times. This sequence joins TRBV7-2 and TRBJ2-7; no clear D. The CDR3 consists of 13 residues. V was cut by 4 bases and J by 3 bases, with 10 bases left in between. Germline V CDR1 and CDR2: SGHTA, FQGNSA. The CDR3 here is CASSSGPVYEQYF. The CDR3 DNA follows: TGTGCCAGCAGCTCCGGGCCCGTCTACGAGCAGTACTTC.

This clonotype has just a few counts. The V and J genes are TRBV29-1 and TRBJ1-2; D remains unclear. Per germline, CDR1 SQVTM and CDR2 ANQGSEA. This CDR3 contains 14 residues. Trimming cost V 0 bases and J 4 bases, with 12 bases left between them. The CDR3 protein is CSVEDQRASYGYTF. The CDR3 DNA reads TGCAGCGTTGAAGATCAGAGGGCGAGCTATGGCTACACCTTC.

This clonotype was counted many times. The chain combines TRBV5-6 with TRBJ2-2; no clear D. The CDR3 spans 16 residues. In germline, CDR1 is SGHDT, CDR2 YYEEEE. Trimming left V 4 bases short and J 0 bases short, with 13 bases between. The CDR3 nucleotides are TGTGCCAGCAGCCAGTACGTCAGTTCGAACACCGGGGAGCTGTTTTTT. Translated: CASSQYVSSNTGELFF.